The clone carrying this T cell receptor (beta chain) was seen a handful of times. Its antigen is still unknown. This sample is part of a study of T-cell reconstitution after alpha-beta-depleted transplantation in children. Study findings and constraints: About two months after transplant, alpha-beta T cells reportedly came from several hundred expanded graft clones.

Between the trimmed V and J ends, which lost 5 bases and 1 base, there was a span of 12 bases. The CDR3 extends over 14 amino acids. A TCRbeta library incorporating unique molecular identifiers was prepared. TCRdb passed the PCR reads through MiXCR, listing each CDR3 protein once. The sample consists of about 340,000 distinct CDR3 sequences, roughly 15% of them appearing once. This TCR came from a male patient aged 2-15 years who had a stem cell transplant for acute lymphoblastic leukemia, so the T cells may come from the graft donor. This specimen was PBMCs, mostly from graft donor cells, taken 360 days after TCRalphabeta/CD19-depleted stem cell transplant. The gene calls are TRBV12-3 or TRBV12-4 and TRBJ2-7; D is perhaps TRBD1 or TRBD2 (5 bases each). CDR3 DNA sequence: TGTGCCAGCAGTACCGGGACGCTATCCTACGAGCAGTACTTC. Its translation: CASSTGTLSYEQYF.